Below are 28 T cell receptor beta chains sequenced from a single sample in a study of control samples from healthy donors and cancer patients. Only in-frame clones appear in the TCRdb table, and some are missing; sequencing was by immunoSEQ multiplex PCR. The sample has 100,000 to 120,000 clones, roughly 85% seen once; the top ten hold less than 15%. The source material was blood. The receptors stem from a woman aged 50 to 60 in good health.

This chain links TRBV4-3 with TRBJ2-2; D is unresolved. Germline lookup yields CDR1 LGHNA and CDR2 YSLEER. The length of the CDR3 is 14 residues. V shed 2 bases and J shed 1 base, with 5 bases lying between them. The CDR3 nucleotides read TGCGCCAGCAGCCAATGGGTGAACACCGGGGAGCTGTTTTTT. This sequence encodes CASSQWVNTGELFF.

This clone was detected a few times. This chain links TRBV29-1 with TRBJ2-7, with 8 bases identical to TRBD1. This CDR3 has 11 amino acids. Trimming took 7 bases from V and 3 from J; bases not matched to a gene: 2. From germline, CDR1 is SQVTM and CDR2 ANQGSEA. The CDR3 here is CSAGQGYEQYF. DNA for the CDR3: TGCAGCGCCGGACAGGGCTACGAGCAGTACTTC.

This clone was seen only once. This chain joins TRBV2 and TRBJ1-5; no definite D call. CDR1 is SNHLY, CDR2 FYNNEI, per germline. The CDR3 has 13 residues. The V gene lost 7 bases and the J gene lost 1 base, with 8 bases spanning the gap. This CDR3 reads CASTRQSNQPQHF. In nucleotides, the CDR3 is TGTGCCAGCACCCGTCAAAGCAATCAGCCCCAGCATTTT.

This clone has just one count. Written as DNA, the CDR3 is TGTGCCAGCAGCGCGGACGAATACACTGAAGCTTTCTTT. Translation gives CASSADEYTEAFF. This chain uses TRBV9 with TRBJ1-1; unclear D gene. The V end lost 3 bases, the J end lost 3 bases, and 9 bases lay between the germline ends. The germline gives CDR1 SGDLS, CDR2 YYNGEE. The CDR3 covers 13 residues.

This rearrangement joins TRBV9 to TRBJ2-1; 9 positions agree with TRBD2. V lost 0 bases and J lost 4; bases outside the gene matches: 5. There are 16 residues in the CDR3. The germline CDR1 and CDR2 sequences are SGDLS and YYNGEE. The CDR3 loop reads CASSVEGGGAYNEQFF. Written as DNA, the CDR3 is TGTGCCAGCAGCGTAGAAGGCGGGGGGGCTTACAATGAGCAGTTCTTC.

The V and J genes are TRBV2 and TRBJ1-5; D ambiguous. Between the trimmed V and J ends, which lost 3 bases and 10 bases, there was a span of 10 bases. Germline assignment: CDR1 SNHLY and CDR2 FYNNEI. The CDR3 extends over 12 amino acids. CDR3 protein: CASSEPVGPQHF. CDR3 nucleotide sequence: TGTGCCAGCAGTGAGCCCGTGGGTCCCCAGCATTTT.

The chain couples TRBV4-3 to TRBJ2-7, with TRBD2 as a possible D gene (6 bases). Germline lookup yields CDR1 LGHNA and CDR2 YSLEER. The CDR3 contains 15 residues. Trimming pared 0 bases from V and 3 bases from J, leaving 12 bases between. CDR3 nucleotide sequence: TGCGCCAGCAGCCAAGATAGGGACTTGATCTACGAGCAGTACTTC. Amino acids: CASSQDRDLIYEQYF.

This clone was recorded a few times. The chain joins TRBV18 to TRBJ2-1; 10 positions match TRBD1. The CDR3 spans 16 residues. Germline V gene data show CDR1 as KGHSH and CDR2 as LQKENI. Losses at the gene ends were 5 bases for V and 7 bases for J; bases not matched to a gene: 11. CDR3 protein: CASSSTGTGALNEQFF. CDR3 in DNA: TGTGCCAGCTCATCCACCGGGACAGGGGCGTTAAATGAGCAGTTCTTC.

The chain uses TRBV7-9 and TRBJ1-4, with D possibly being TRBD1 (6 bases). This CDR3 is built from 16 residues. CDR1 and CDR2 (germline): SEHNR, FQNEAQ (reference sequence). Trimming shortened V by 5 bases and J by 3 bases, and 16 bases separated the two germline ends. The CDR3 nucleotides are TGTGCCAGCAGCGTCATGGACAGCGATCCTAATGAAAAACTGTTTTTT. This codes for CASSVMDSDPNEKLFF.

This chain connects TRBV5-1 to TRBJ2-5; 7 bases agree with TRBD1. Germline V gene lookup returns CDR1 SGHRS and CDR2 YFSETQ. Trimming at V came to 4 bases and at J to 4 bases, leaving 10 bases not matched to a gene. There are 15 residues in the CDR3. Written as DNA, the CDR3 is TGCGCCAGCAGCCTGACCCAGGGGGAAGGAGAGACCCAGTACTTC. This codes for CASSLTQGEGETQYF.

The chain is built from TRBV11-3 and TRBJ2-2; D not resolved. Germline V gives CDR1 SGHNT, CDR2 YENEEA. Trimming removed 5 bases from V and 8 bases from J, with 15 bases in between. CDR3 length equals 14 residues. The CDR3 spells CASSLKRAVGELFF. The CDR3 DNA reads TGTGCCAGCAGCCTAAAGCGTGCTGTAGGGGAGCTGTTTTTT. Based on the CDR3 plus reference TRBV11-3 and TRBJ2-2, the full variable domain is EAGVVQSPRYKIIEKKQPVAFWCNPISGHNTLYWYLQNLGQGPELLIRYENEEAVDDSQLPKDRFSAERLKGVDSTLKIQPAELGDSAVYLCASSLKRAVGELFFGEGSRLTVL.

The sample holds one count of this clone. The chain couples TRBV7-2 to TRBJ1-4, with TRBD1 identical over 9 bases. After removal of 6 bases from V and 0 bases from J, the junction contained 5 bases not matched to a gene. From germline, CDR1 is SGHTA and CDR2 FQGNSA. The CDR3 is 16 amino acids. The CDR3 loop reads CASRWDRAATNEKLFF. The CDR3 region has the DNA TGTGCCAGCAGATGGGACAGGGCTGCAACTAATGAAAAACTGTTTTTT.

The chain employs TRBV7-2 and TRBJ1-1; no reliable D call. The CDR3 runs to 15 residues. Trimming shortened V by 1 base and J by 3 bases, and 12 bases separated the two germline ends. CDR1 SGHTA and CDR2 FQGNSA come from the germline V gene. CDR3 amino acids: CASSLGPGWDTEAFF. The CDR3 nucleotides read TGTGCCAGCAGCTTAGGTCCGGGCTGGGACACTGAAGCTTTCTTT.

This chain joins TRBV18 and TRBJ1-4; 8 bases match TRBD1. The CDR3 runs to 15 residues. CDR1 and CDR2 from the germline V gene are KGHSH and LQKENI. V gave up 3 bases and J gave up 7 bases; unmatched junction bases: 7. The CDR3 loop reads CASSPGWTGSEKLFF. Here the CDR3 DNA reads TGTGCCAGCTCACCTGGCTGGACAGGGTCTGAAAAACTGTTTTTT. The full variable domain, completed using reference TRBV18 and TRBJ1-4, is NAGVMQNPRHLVRRRGQEARLRCSPMKGHSHVYWYRQLPEEGLKFMVYLQKENIIDESGMPKERFSAEFPKEGPSILRIQQVVRGDSAAYFCASSPGWTGSEKLFFGSGTQLSVL.

This rearrangement joins TRBV29-1 to TRBJ1-1; D not certain. V was pared by 1 base and J by 4 bases, with 4 bases between. This CDR3 has 11 residues. Germline V gene sequence: CDR1 SQVTM, CDR2 ANQGSEA. The CDR3 coding sequence is TGCAGCGTTGAAGGGGCCACTGAAGCTTTCTTT. This gives the protein CSVEGATEAFF.

The V call is TRBV11-3, the J call TRBJ1-1, with TRBD1 matching 8 bases. V was pared by 3 bases and J by 0 bases, with 12 bases of the junction left unmatched. CDR1 and CDR2 from the germline V gene are SGHNT and YENEEA. The CDR3 spans 18 residues. Here the CDR3 reads CASSFGLWGTGLNTEAFF. CDR3 DNA: TGTGCCAGCAGCTTTGGTCTCTGGGGGACAGGCTTGAACACTGAAGCTTTCTTT.

The genes are TRBV15 and TRBJ1-4; no reliable D call. Germline assignment: CDR1 LNHNV and CDR2 YYDKDF (reference sequence). V was cut by 1 base and J by 3 bases, with 3 bases left in between. The CDR3 is made up of 13 amino acids. CDR3 region: CATSRAPNEKLFF. For the CDR3, the DNA is TGTGCCACCAGCAGAGCGCCTAATGAAAAACTGTTTTTT.

This clone was picked up many times. The CDR3 coding sequence is TGTGCCAGCAGTGGGACTAAAGAGACCCAGTACTTC. The encoded protein is CASSGTKETQYF. V is TRBV12-3 or TRBV12-4 and J is TRBJ2-5; 7 bases are shared with TRBD2. The V and J ends lost 5 bases and 3 bases, in that order; junction bases with no gene match: 0. The CDR3 loop spans 12 amino acids.

CDR3 nucleotides: TGTGCCAGTAGTAGGACAGGGAACTCTGGGGCCAACGTCCTGACTTTC. Translated: CASSRTGNSGANVLTF. The rearrangement uses TRBV19 and TRBJ2-6, with 8 bases identical to TRBD1. The CDR3 length is 16 residues. Germline V gene lookup returns CDR1 LNHDA and CDR2 SQIVND (reference sequence). Trimming at V came to 4 bases and at J to 0 bases, leaving 2 bases not matched to a gene.

The chain carries TRBV25-1 and TRBJ1-6, with D possibly TRBD1 on 5 matching bases. This CDR3 region has 15 residues. Trimming removed 5 bases from V and 5 bases from J, with 13 bases in between. Germline V gives CDR1 MGHDK, CDR2 SYGVNS. CDR3 bases: TGTGCCAGCAGTCCGCAGGGTGGAAATAATTCACCCCTCCACTTT. Translated: CASSPQGGNNSPLHF.

This clone showed up just a few times. The chain employs TRBV19 and TRBJ2-2; 7 positions agree with TRBD2. The CDR3 consists of 14 residues. Germline values: CDR1 LNHDA, CDR2 SQIVND (reference sequence). J lost 4 bases, V lost 8 bases, and 7 bases had no gene match. In DNA, the CDR3 is TGTGCCAGTGGGCGGGGGTCATTCACCGGGGAGCTGTTTTTT. It encodes CASGRGSFTGELFF.

The chain couples TRBV6-5 to TRBJ1-1, with 7 bases matching TRBD1. V dropped 0 bases and J dropped 6; count of bases not matched to a gene: 4. Germline V gives CDR1 MNHEY, CDR2 SVGAGI. The CDR3 has 14 amino acids. The CDR3, as DNA: TGTGCCAGCAGTTACTCGACAGGGTTGGCTGAAGCTTTCTTT. The encoded protein is CASSYSTGLAEAFF.

The genes are TRBV7-9 and TRBJ2-1; TRBD1 is a possible D gene (5 bases). V was trimmed by 6 bases and J by 3 bases, leaving 6 bases between them. CDR1 SEHNR and CDR2 FQNEAQ come from the germline V gene (reference sequence). CDR3 size: 12 residues. The CDR3 protein is CASRDIYNEQFF. CDR3 sequence (DNA): TGTGCCAGCAGGGACATCTACAATGAGCAGTTCTTC.

The sample holds many counts of this clone. The chain combines TRBV18 with TRBJ2-7; a possible D gene is TRBD2 (5 bases). V was cut by 2 bases and J by 6 bases, with 17 bases left in between. Germline V gene data show CDR1 as KGHSH and CDR2 as LQKENI. The CDR3 contains 15 residues. For the CDR3, the DNA is TGTGCCAGCTCACCATCGGGAACGACCGTATCCGAGCAGTACTTC. It codes for CASSPSGTTVSEQYF.

This clone was observed a few times. A junction boundary mismatches the germline segment, possibly from a read error. This rearrangement joins TRBV7-7 to TRBJ2-3, with 7 bases matching TRBD1. CDR3 length: 14 amino acids. The germline gives CDR1 SSHAT, CDR2 FNYEAQ (reference sequence). DNA of the CDR3: TGTGCTAGCAGTCCGGGACAGAGCACAGATACGCAGTATTTT. As protein: CASSPGQSTDTQYF.

This clone occurred a few times. The chain combines TRBV19 with TRBJ2-7; 7 bases map to TRBD1. CDR1 and CDR2 (germline): LNHDA, SQIVND (reference sequence). The junction had 9 bases not matched to a gene; V was cut back by 5 bases and J by 5 bases. CDR3 length: 14 amino acids. The chain's CDR3 is CASSDPGQRNEQYF. In DNA, the CDR3 is TGTGCCAGTAGTGATCCGGGACAGCGGAACGAGCAGTACTTC.

The J gene is TRBJ2-1, the V gene TRBV18, with 7 positions matching TRBD1. V was pared by 2 bases and J by 3 bases, with 4 bases of the junction left unmatched. CDR1 and CDR2 (germline): KGHSH, LQKENI. The CDR3 runs 15 residues. CDR3 region: CASSPSRTGYNEQFF. The CDR3 DNA follows: TGTGCCAGCTCACCATCTCGGACAGGCTACAATGAGCAGTTCTTC.

A word on this clone: The sample has other DNA sequences that encode this CDR3 too. The chain combines TRBV4-3 with TRBJ2-1; D is unclear. Germline V lookup: CDR1 LGHNA, CDR2 YSLEER. The CDR3 totals 16 residues. Trimming left V 1 base short and J 8 bases short, with 18 bases between. Here the CDR3 DNA reads TGCGCCAGCAGCCAAGCTGTAGCAGGTGACTGGGATGAGCAGTTCTTC. This sequence encodes CASSQAVAGDWDEQFF.